These T cell receptor beta chains were read from a single sample in a study of human T cells and chemical hapten exposure. MiXCR was run by TCRdb on the RACE reads, yielding one entry per CDR3 protein. The sample lists about 120,000 distinct CDR3 sequences, 12% to 15% seen once, with around 0.99% in the top ten. This sample comprised whole blood, obtained in connection with sensitization to the hapten diphenylcyclopropenone (DPC). The origin of the receptors is a man aged 18 to 29 with alopecia areata. Some clones in this sample may be carry-over from other donors' samples. The CDR3 runs from the conserved cysteine through the conserved F or W. Fields, in order: J gene, clone size, D gene, V gene, CDR3 length, CDR3 DNA, CDR3 protein. The D gene is left open where the match is weak. Rows may omit the clone size; those that give it use once, few, many or a size class.

J gene: TRBJ2-1
clone size: few
D gene: -
V gene: TRBV6-5
CDR3 length: 17
CDR3 DNA: TGTGCCAGCAGTTACTCGCTTACTAGCTTAAGGTACAATGAGCAGTTCTTC
CDR3 protein: CASSYSLTSLRYNEQFF

J gene: TRBJ2-4
clone size: many
D gene: TRBD1
V gene: TRBV10-3
CDR3 length: 13
CDR3 DNA: TGTGCCATCAGTCCGACAGGGGGTGACATTCAGTACTTC
CDR3 protein: CAISPTGGDIQYF

J gene: TRBJ2-7
clone size: few
D gene: TRBD2
V gene: TRBV6-5
CDR3 length: 13
CDR3 DNA: TGTGCCAGCGGAAAACTGGGAGCGGGGGAGCAGTACTTC
CDR3 protein: CASGKLGAGEQYF

J gene: TRBJ1-1
clone size: -
D gene: -
V gene: TRBV20-1
CDR3 length: 14
CDR3 DNA: TGCAGTGCTGATGTTCGACAGCTGAACACTGAAGCTTTCTTT
CDR3 protein: CSADVRQLNTEAFF

J gene: TRBJ1-3
clone size: -
D gene: TRBD1
V gene: TRBV7-9
CDR3 length: 14
CDR3 DNA: TGTGCCAGCAGCAGCCGGGACAGGGGGTACACCATATATTTT
CDR3 protein: CASSSRDRGYTIYF

J gene: TRBJ1-1
clone size: few
D gene: -
V gene: TRBV29-1
CDR3 length: 13
CDR3 DNA: TGCAGCGTTGGAGGGGCCATGAACACTGAAGCTTTCTTT
CDR3 protein: CSVGGAMNTEAFF

J gene: TRBJ2-1
clone size: few
D gene: TRBD1
V gene: TRBV6-1
CDR3 length: 12
CDR3 DNA: TGTGCCAGCAGTACAGGGGAAGATGAGCAGTTCTTC
CDR3 protein: CASSTGEDEQFF

J gene: TRBJ2-1
clone size: few
D gene: -
V gene: TRBV7-8
CDR3 length: 14
CDR3 DNA: TGTGCCAGCAGCTTAGAACGGGGGCCTGTAAAGCAGTTCTTC
CDR3 protein: CASSLERGPVKQFF

J gene: TRBJ1-4
clone size: -
D gene: TRBD1
V gene: TRBV7-2
CDR3 length: 14
CDR3 DNA: TGTGCCAGCAGCTCGCAGACAGGGAATGAAAAACTGTTTTTT
CDR3 protein: CASSSQTGNEKLFF

J gene: TRBJ2-5
clone size: -
D gene: TRBD1
V gene: TRBV7-9
CDR3 length: 17
CDR3 DNA: TGTGCCAGCAGCTTAGCTCGGGACAGCCAAATGCAAGAGACCCAGTACTTC
CDR3 protein: CASSLARDSQMQETQYF

J gene: TRBJ2-5
clone size: many
D gene: TRBD1
V gene: TRBV7-8
CDR3 length: 15
CDR3 DNA: TGTGCCAGCAGCTTAGCAGGACAGGGATCAGAGACCCAGTACTTC
CDR3 protein: CASSLAGQGSETQYF

J gene: TRBJ2-3
clone size: few
D gene: TRBD1
V gene: TRBV7-6
CDR3 length: 14
CDR3 DNA: TGTGCCAGCAGCCGACAGGGGGTGGTAGATACGCAGTATTTT
CDR3 protein: CASSRQGVVDTQYF

J gene: TRBJ1-5
clone size: few
D gene: TRBD1
V gene: TRBV11-2
CDR3 length: 14
CDR3 DNA: TGTGCCAGCAGCTTGACAGGGGGCAGGCAGCCCCAGCATTTT
CDR3 protein: CASSLTGGRQPQHF

J gene: TRBJ2-2
clone size: -
D gene: -
V gene: TRBV29-1
CDR3 length: 15
CDR3 DNA: TGCAGCGTTCCGATGTGGGGGCGATGGACCGGGGAGCTGTTTTTT
CDR3 protein: CSVPMWGRWTGELFF

J gene: TRBJ1-1
clone size: few
D gene: -
V gene: TRBV7-2
CDR3 length: 14
CDR3 DNA: TGTGCCAGCAGCGGTTACAGGGAGGGGACTGAAGCTTTCTTT
CDR3 protein: CASSGYREGTEAFF

J gene: TRBJ2-5
clone size: -
D gene: -
V gene: TRBV6-5
CDR3 length: 13
CDR3 DNA: TGTGCCAGCAGTCGACCCGACGGAGAGACCCAGTACTTC
CDR3 protein: CASSRPDGETQYF

J gene: TRBJ1-3
clone size: few
D gene: -
V gene: TRBV4-3
CDR3 length: 17
CDR3 DNA: TGCGCCAGCAGCCAAGATCTAGGCGGGAGCTCTGGAAACACCATATATTTT
CDR3 protein: CASSQDLGGSSGNTIYF

J gene: TRBJ2-3
clone size: -
D gene: -
V gene: TRBV20-1
CDR3 length: 14
CDR3 DNA: TGCAGTGCTAAAGAACGGGGGCGCACAGATACGCAGTATTTT
CDR3 protein: CSAKERGRTDTQYF

J gene: TRBJ1-5
clone size: -
D gene: -
V gene: TRBV4-2
CDR3 length: 14
CDR3 DNA: TGTGCCGGACTTATTGAAGGGGGAGACAATGCCCAGCATTTT
CDR3 protein: CAGLIEGGDNAQHF

J gene: TRBJ1-5
clone size: -
D gene: -
V gene: TRBV6-6
CDR3 length: 14
CDR3 DNA: TGTGCCAGCAGTGGAGGACAGTCCTATCAGCCCCAGCATTTT
CDR3 protein: CASSGGQSYQPQHF

J gene: TRBJ2-3
clone size: few
D gene: -
V gene: TRBV4-1
CDR3 length: 17
CDR3 DNA: TGCGCCAGCAGCCAAGTCCCTTGGGGGGCCGAACCAGATACGCAGTATTTT
CDR3 protein: CASSQVPWGAEPDTQYF

J gene: TRBJ1-2
clone size: -
D gene: -
V gene: TRBV19
CDR3 length: 15
CDR3 DNA: TGTGCCGCCAAGGGGTCTTCTTCCGAAGAATATGGCTACACCTTC
CDR3 protein: CAAKGSSSEEYGYTF

J gene: TRBJ2-5
clone size: -
D gene: -
V gene: TRBV10-2
CDR3 length: 13
CDR3 DNA: TGCGCCAGTCGTCCTGTAGCGCAAGAGACCCAGTACTTC
CDR3 protein: CASRPVAQETQYF

J gene: TRBJ2-4
clone size: -
D gene: -
V gene: TRBV28
CDR3 length: 15
CDR3 DNA: TGTGCCAGCAGCTGGCTAGCTAAAGCCAAAAACATTCAGTACTTC
CDR3 protein: CASSWLAKAKNIQYF

J gene: TRBJ2-3
clone size: many
D gene: -
V gene: TRBV29-1
CDR3 length: 11
CDR3 DNA: TGCAGCGTTGATCTTACAGATACGCAGTATTTT
CDR3 protein: CSVDLTDTQYF

J gene: TRBJ2-1
clone size: few
D gene: -
V gene: TRBV2
CDR3 length: 15
CDR3 DNA: TGTGCCAGCAGTCGTCAAGGACAGAGCCACAATGAGCAGTTCTTC
CDR3 protein: CASSRQGQSHNEQFF

J gene: TRBJ1-5
clone size: -
D gene: -
V gene: TRBV7-2
CDR3 length: 21
CDR3 DNA: TGTGCCAGCAGCTTTACCGGGACAAAGAGTAGGGCGCACTATAGCAATCAGCCCCAGCATTTT
CDR3 protein: CASSFTGTKSRAHYSNQPQHF

J gene: TRBJ1-6
clone size: many
D gene: TRBD1
V gene: TRBV12-5
CDR3 length: 15
CDR3 DNA: TGTGCTAGTGGACCGACAGGGTCGACGAAATCACCCCTCCACTTT
CDR3 protein: CASGPTGSTKSPLHF

J gene: TRBJ1-5
clone size: few
D gene: TRBD1
V gene: TRBV18
CDR3 length: 14
CDR3 DNA: TGTGCCAGCTCATCGACAGGGCACAATCAGCCCCAGCATTTT
CDR3 protein: CASSSTGHNQPQHF

J gene: TRBJ1-1
clone size: few
D gene: -
V gene: TRBV7-3
CDR3 length: 13
CDR3 DNA: TGTGCCAGCAGCTTAAGAGAGTATACTGAAGCTTTCTTT
CDR3 protein: CASSLREYTEAFF

J gene: TRBJ1-1
clone size: -
D gene: -
V gene: TRBV6-2/TRBV6-3
CDR3 length: 13
CDR3 DNA: TGTGCCAGCAGTTACGGACGGGTCACTGAAGCTTTCTTT
CDR3 protein: CASSYGRVTEAFF

J gene: TRBJ2-3
clone size: few
D gene: -
V gene: TRBV4-1
CDR3 length: 18
CDR3 DNA: TGCGCCAGCAGCCGCGAATCCCGGGACTCCCTACGCACAGATACGCAGTATTTT
CDR3 protein: CASSRESRDSLRTDTQYF

J gene: TRBJ2-7
clone size: few
D gene: TRBD1
V gene: TRBV2
CDR3 length: 13
CDR3 DNA: TGTGCCAGCAAGGGACAGGGGAAGTACGAGCAGTACTTC
CDR3 protein: CASKGQGKYEQYF

J gene: TRBJ2-2
clone size: -
D gene: TRBD2
V gene: TRBV6-5
CDR3 length: 15
CDR3 DNA: TGTGCCAGCAGGGTTACTAGCGGTAACACCGGGGAGCTGTTTTTT
CDR3 protein: CASRVTSGNTGELFF

J gene: TRBJ2-6
clone size: -
D gene: TRBD1
V gene: TRBV7-9
CDR3 length: 16
CDR3 DNA: TGTGCCAGCACTCCCGGGACAGGGTTCGGGGCCAACGTCCTGACTTTC
CDR3 protein: CASTPGTGFGANVLTF

J gene: TRBJ1-4
clone size: -
D gene: -
V gene: TRBV7-3
CDR3 length: 14
CDR3 DNA: TGTGCCAGCAGTCCCCGAGCAACTAATGAAAAACTGTTTTTT
CDR3 protein: CASSPRATNEKLFF

J gene: TRBJ1-4
clone size: few
D gene: TRBD1
V gene: TRBV20-1
CDR3 length: 13
CDR3 DNA: TGCAGTGCTGCCCGGGACAGGGGCGAAAAACTGTTTTTT
CDR3 protein: CSAARDRGEKLFF

J gene: TRBJ1-1
clone size: few
D gene: -
V gene: TRBV2
CDR3 length: 11
CDR3 DNA: TGTGCCAGCAGTGATGGGACTGAAGCTTTCTTT
CDR3 protein: CASSDGTEAFF

J gene: TRBJ1-1
clone size: few
D gene: -
V gene: TRBV3-1
CDR3 length: 14
CDR3 DNA: TGTGCCAGCAGCCTGGGGAACAGGAACACTGAAGCTTTCTTT
CDR3 protein: CASSLGNRNTEAFF

J gene: TRBJ1-5
clone size: few
D gene: TRBD1
V gene: TRBV7-2
CDR3 length: 14
CDR3 DNA: TGTGCCAGCAGCCTGACAGGGGTCAATCAGCCCCAGCATTTT
CDR3 protein: CASSLTGVNQPQHF

J gene: TRBJ1-6
clone size: -
D gene: -
V gene: TRBV12-2
CDR3 length: 17
CDR3 DNA: TGTGCAAGTCGCTTAGCTCAGGGGTACGCCTATAATTCACCCCTCCACTTT
CDR3 protein: CASRLAQGYAYNSPLHF

J gene: TRBJ2-7
clone size: -
D gene: -
V gene: TRBV11-2
CDR3 length: 16
CDR3 DNA: TGTGCCAGCAGCTTAGTTCTAGGGGGAGAGGTCTACGAGCAGTACTTC
CDR3 protein: CASSLVLGGEVYEQYF

J gene: TRBJ2-1
clone size: many
D gene: -
V gene: TRBV3-1
CDR3 length: 12
CDR3 DNA: TGTGCCAGCAGCCAAGGTAGGGTTGAGCAGTTCTTC
CDR3 protein: CASSQGRVEQFF

J gene: TRBJ1-5
clone size: -
D gene: -
V gene: TRBV5-4
CDR3 length: 14
CDR3 DNA: TGTGCCAGCACCCGCTTCGGAGCCAATCAGCCCCAGCATTTT
CDR3 protein: CASTRFGANQPQHF

J gene: TRBJ1-5
clone size: -
D gene: -
V gene: TRBV5-1
CDR3 length: 13
CDR3 DNA: TGCGCCAGCAGCTTGGACCCGGGATGGCCCCAGCATTTT
CDR3 protein: CASSLDPGWPQHF

J gene: TRBJ2-1
clone size: many
D gene: TRBD2
V gene: TRBV12-3/TRBV12-4
CDR3 length: 15
CDR3 DNA: TGTGCCAGCAGTTTCCGGGGGGTATCCTACAATGAGCAGTTCTTC
CDR3 protein: CASSFRGVSYNEQFF

J gene: TRBJ2-1
clone size: -
D gene: TRBD2
V gene: TRBV3-1
CDR3 length: 15
CDR3 DNA: TGTGCCAGCAGCCAGGGGGGGACCTCCTACAATGAGCAGTTCTTC
CDR3 protein: CASSQGGTSYNEQFF

J gene: TRBJ1-6
clone size: -
D gene: TRBD1
V gene: TRBV6-2/TRBV6-3
CDR3 length: 15
CDR3 DNA: TGTGCCAGCAGTTGGACCGGGACAGCTTATTCACCCCTCCACTTT
CDR3 protein: CASSWTGTAYSPLHF

J gene: TRBJ1-5
clone size: -
D gene: TRBD1
V gene: TRBV20-1
CDR3 length: 14
CDR3 DNA: TGCAGTGCTTGGACAGGCCATAGCAATCAGCCCCAGCATTTT
CDR3 protein: CSAWTGHSNQPQHF

J gene: TRBJ2-7
clone size: few
D gene: -
V gene: TRBV10-3
CDR3 length: 12
CDR3 DNA: TGTGCCATCAGGGACACCTCCTACGAGCAGTACTTC
CDR3 protein: CAIRDTSYEQYF